The TCR beta chain described here comes from a study of shared clonotypes between healthy human individuals. Study summary: Serving as donors were two women and a few men, whose ages spanned 18 to 49.

Overall study results and limits: Generally, naive subsets (rather than memory subsets) showed larger estimated richness. Only blood samples were collected, and tissue repertoires likely differ. Among four donors, roughly 5% of naive CD4 clonotypes were found in common.

The CDR3 extends over 13 amino acids. Germline V CDR1 and CDR2: KGHSY, FQNENV. Between the trimmed V and J ends, which lost 6 bases and 1 base, there was a span of 9 bases. This clone has just one count. Its antigen is still unknown. Measured with immunoSEQ multiplex PCR; TCRdb has only the in-frame clones, and not every one. The table shows a few million clones, with more than 90% occurring only once. The sequencing sample was made of naive CD4+ T cells sorted from blood. Subset given: CD45RA+ positively selected. The gene calls are TRBV16 and TRBJ1-1; D ambiguous. The receptor was isolated from a man younger than 30 in good health. This CDR3 is CASSQQSNTEAFF. CDR3 bases: TGTGCCAGCAGTCAACAGTCGAACACTGAAGCTTTCTTT.